This entry lists 17 T cell receptor beta chains sequenced from one sample in a study of naive and memory T cell subsets. An equimolar mix of two oligonucleotides served as the beta constant-region primer for TRBC1 and TRBC2. The ligated cDNA underwent four PCR rounds using SP2 and nested alpha and beta constant-region primers. TCRdb called the UMI-ligation and nested PCR reads again in MiXCR, with one record for every CDR3 protein. This sample has tens of thousands of distinct CDR3 sequences, with 8% to 9.5% found just once. Sequencing was carried out using naive CD8+ T cells from blood. The source is a human donor in good health.

The table lists this clonotype with a few counts. The chain has TRBV27 and TRBJ1-6; D remains ambiguous. This CDR3 contains 14 residues. The ends were cut back, 6 bases at V and 8 bases at J, with 14 bases in the middle. CDR1 MNHEY and CDR2 SMNVEV come from the germline V gene (reference sequence). The DNA for the CDR3 is TGTGCCAGCAGCCCCCGGGCCAACTATTCACCCCTCCACTTT. Protein sequence: CASSPRANYSPLHF.

Ten or more counts support this clonotype. The chain combines TRBV6-6 with TRBJ2-3; TRBD2 might be the D (6 bases). CDR1 MNHNY and CDR2 SVGAGI come from the germline V gene (reference sequence). The V gene lost 0 bases and the J gene lost 2 bases, with 9 bases spanning the gap. This CDR3 has 15 residues. CDR3 DNA sequence: TGTGCCAGCAGTTACTCCTCGGACTACACAGATACGCAGTATTTT. Translated: CASSYSSDYTDTQYF.

There are a few counts of this clonotype. The V gene is TRBV5-1, the J gene TRBJ2-1, with TRBD2 matching 11 bases. The CDR3 has 20 amino acids. V shed 4 bases and J 3 bases; nucleotides not matched to a gene: 18. CDR1 SGHRS and CDR2 YFSETQ come from the germline V gene. This chain's CDR3 is CASSPRRRGLAEINYNEQFF. CDR3 DNA sequence: TGCGCCAGCAGCCCACGGAGAAGGGGACTAGCGGAGATAAACTACAATGAGCAGTTCTTC.

This clonotype was recorded many times. The rearrangement links TRBV20-1 to TRBJ2-7, with TRBD2 matching 12 bases. CDR1 and CDR2 from the germline V gene are DFQATT and SNEGSKA (reference sequence). J lost 5 bases, V lost 2 bases, and 4 bases had no gene match. There are 14 residues in the CDR3. CDR3 DNA: TGCAGTGCTAGACCGGGACTAGCGGGCAACGAGCAGTACTTC. The encoded protein is CSARPGLAGNEQYF.

This clonotype occurred many times. The chain links TRBV7-6 to TRBJ2-3; D uncertain. CDR1 and CDR2 (germline): SGHVS, FNYEAQ. The CDR3 sequence is 15 residues long. The V end lost 0 bases, the J end lost 0 bases, and 7 bases lay between the germline ends. In DNA form, the CDR3 reads TGTGCCAGCAGCTTAGCTGGGTCGAGCACAGATACGCAGTATTTT. Translation: CASSLAGSSTDTQYF.

This clonotype has only a few counts. The V call is TRBV2, the J call TRBJ1-5; the D is unclear. CDR1 is SNHLY and CDR2 is FYNNEI in the germline V gene. Deletions cut 2 bases from V and 5 bases from J, with 10 bases between. The length of the CDR3 is 14 residues. The CDR3 region is CASSEWSGDQPQHF. CDR3 DNA sequence: TGTGCCAGCAGTGAATGGTCGGGCGATCAGCCCCAGCATTTT.

This clonotype was recorded many times. The chain carries TRBV6-2 or TRBV6-3 and TRBJ2-5; 12 nucleotides agree with TRBD2. Per the germline V gene, CDR1 is MNHEY and CDR2 is SVGEGT. The ends lost 7 bases at V and 2 bases at J; junction bases unmatched: 5. The length of the CDR3 is 15 residues. DNA for the CDR3: TGTGCCAGCACCTGGACTAGCGGGGATCAAGAGACCCAGTACTTC. Protein sequence: CASTWTSGDQETQYF.

There are many counts of this clonotype. This sequence joins TRBV5-4 and TRBJ2-4; TRBD1 matches 8 bases. Trimming cost V 4 bases and J 8 bases; bases outside gene matches: 8. Germline V gene sequence: CDR1 SGHNT, CDR2 YYREEE (reference sequence). The CDR3 has 14 amino acids. The CDR3 sequence is CASSQDRADDIQYF. In nucleotides, the CDR3 is TGTGCCAGCAGCCAGGACAGGGCGGACGACATTCAGTACTTC.

In its sample, this clonotype was seen a few times. This chain uses TRBV7-9 with TRBJ2-7; D perhaps matches TRBD2 (5 bases). V lost 3 bases and J 7 bases, leaving 16 bases between the germline ends. The CDR3 totals 14 residues. The germline CDR1 and CDR2 sequences are SEHNR and FQNEAQ (reference sequence). CDR3 nucleotides: TGTGCCAGCAGCTTGAGTTCCGGGATGGTGGAGCAGTACTTC. Translating gives CASSLSSGMVEQYF.

This clonotype was observed at least ten times. V is TRBV29-1 and J is TRBJ2-7; TRBD1 aligns across 9 bases. The CDR3 consists of 14 residues. The trim removed 6 bases at V and 7 bases at J, leaving 13 bases unmatched. The germline V gene has CDR1 SQVTM and CDR2 ANQGSEA. The DNA of the CDR3 is TGCAGCGTGACCTCACGGGACAGGGCGGGAGAGCAGTACTTC. It codes for CSVTSRDRAGEQYF.

The sample holds many counts of this clonotype. The chain recombines TRBV4-1 with TRBJ2-7; 7 positions match TRBD1. This CDR3 is built from 17 residues. The trim removed 3 bases at V and 1 base at J, leaving 12 bases unmatched. Germline V CDR1 and CDR2: MGHRA, YSYEKL. Here the CDR3 reads CASSQILSQGHSYEQYF. In DNA form, the CDR3 reads TGCGCCAGCAGCCAGATCCTATCACAGGGGCATTCCTACGAGCAGTACTTC.

This chain connects TRBV27 to TRBJ1-5; no clear D. Germline V gene sequence: CDR1 MNHEY, CDR2 SMNVEV (reference sequence). This CDR3 has 14 residues. The V end was cut by 3 bases, the J end by 2 bases, with 8 bases between. The CDR3: CASSFFGGNQPQHF. CDR3 DNA: TGTGCCAGCAGTTTTTTTGGGGGCAATCAGCCCCAGCATTTT.

This clonotype was recorded at least ten times. The chain recombines TRBV27 with TRBJ2-1; D remains ambiguous. Germline V lookup: CDR1 MNHEY, CDR2 SMNVEV (reference sequence). The germline V and J ends were trimmed by 5 bases and 9 bases, with 8 bases remaining between them. The CDR3 is 11 residues long. The CDR3 nucleotides read TGTGCCAGCAGTAACGGCCCTGAGCAGTTCTTC. Translated: CASSNGPEQFF.

The genes are TRBV6-5 and TRBJ2-6; D gene unclear. The CDR3 is 15 amino acids. The V gene lost 6 bases and the J gene lost 0 bases, with 9 bases spanning the gap. Germline V gene sequence: CDR1 MNHEY, CDR2 SVGAGI. CDR3 residues: CASSPDLSGANVLTF. The CDR3 DNA reads as TGTGCCAGCAGCCCAGATCTCTCTGGGGCCAACGTCCTGACTTTC.

This chain links TRBV27 with TRBJ2-7; 8 bases line up with TRBD1. Trimming at V came to 5 bases and at J to 2 bases, leaving 5 bases not matched to a gene. Germline values: CDR1 MNHEY, CDR2 SMNVEV (reference sequence). The CDR3 has 14 residues. CDR3 in DNA: TGTGCCAGCAGTGGACAGGGAGTACCCTACGAGCAGTACTTC. Residues: CASSGQGVPYEQYF.

On this clonotype itself: Mismatch with germline at one junction end may stem from a read error. CDR3 bases: TGTGCCAGCAGTTTACCCACTAGCGGGAATTCCTACGCGCAGTACTTC. Its translation is CASSLPTSGNSYAQYF. The chain recombines TRBV28 with TRBJ2-7, with 10 positions matching TRBD2. The CDR3 extends over 16 amino acids. Germline values: CDR1 MDHEN, CDR2 SYDVKM.

In its sample, this clonotype was seen many times. The chain links TRBV29-1 to TRBJ2-2, with D tentatively TRBD2 (5 bases). With 6 bases removed from V and 6 bases from J, the gap between germline ends came to 11 bases. Germline lookup yields CDR1 SQVTM and CDR2 ANQGSEA. The CDR3 is 12 amino acids. The CDR3 protein is CSVHEGSGELFF. For the CDR3, the DNA is TGCAGCGTCCACGAGGGCTCCGGGGAGCTGTTTTTT.